This TCR beta chain was obtained from a study of identical twins (dated by TCRdb to between 2015 and 2016). Context from the whole study: To test whether fetal clonotypes persist, this study deep-sequenced TCR alpha and beta repertoires from monozygotic twins, from unrelated adults of various ages, and from cord blood. Replicate twin experiments were performed at different times using different library preparation protocols to rule out contamination.

Every donor in the study was a healthy Caucasian. Three pairs of female monozygotic twins, all aged about 18 to 30 years, made up the twin cohort. Peripheral blood mononuclear cells were the source from which RNA for the TCR libraries was isolated. As for this clonotype: Its binding antigen is unknown. No much larger clonotype is one base removed from it; base qualities were not supplied.

Deletion took 4 bases off V and 0 bases off J, with a span of 11 bases between the germline ends. CDR1 and CDR2, looked up from the germline V gene (reference sequence), are LNHNV and YYDKDF. The cysteine opens and the phenylalanine closes a CDR3 of 15 amino acids. Only the CDR3 DNA is retained, 45 bases long and in frame from the first base. Study-wide findings and limitations: Compared with coincidental sharing between unrelated individuals, out-of-frame TCR alpha sequences shared between twins had an excess of sequences with low generation probability. Recombination models systematically underestimated out-of-frame TCR alpha sharing in monozygotic twins but agreed with sharing between unrelated individuals. Conclusions relied on cross-sectional statistical analysis, since the same donors could not be followed over many years. In beta out-of-frame sequences, excess twin sharing was weaker, because having fewer shared sequences lowered the signal-to-noise ratio. Abundant cord blood beta clonotypes carried fewer insertions; young adult naive repertoires showed a weaker similar trend, while memory repertoires showed none. Invariant T cells such as MAIT and iNKT could partly confound zero-insertion analyses, although diverse VJ usage argued against such confounding for most clonotypes.

Library prep was done by 5' RACE. Sequencing was performed on an Illumina HiSeq 2000. Template switching introduced a universal primer binding site; the final cDNA contained a unique molecular identifier, enabling accurate counting of TCR cDNA molecules. First-strand cDNA for TCR alpha and beta chains was synthesized from specific primers in the conserved constant-segment region. To control for contamination, every cDNA library was double barcoded, receiving both a SMART-Mk sample barcode and Illumina barcodes. TruSeq adapter sequences, together with Illumina sample barcodes, were added in two successive PCR steps. The Illumina HiSeq platform was used with custom primers to sequence TCR alpha and beta cDNA libraries. From the authors' description of their analysis: Raw reads were processed with MiGEC to extract unique molecular identifiers, and MiXCR was used to determine CDR3 positions. Recombination models were inferred per individual with the repgenHMM and IGoR tools using an EM algorithm. The analysis of shared clonotypes was done with the tcR package in R, with sharing normalized by the product of cloneset sizes. To study raw recombination without the effects of thymic and clonal selection, out-of-frame nonproductive sequences were analyzed. TCRdb ran its own pipeline on the public reads, namely fastp trimming at Q25 and MiXCR clone calling, and kept in-frame beta chains. Each record represents a unique CDR3 protein, reported with the most common genes and DNA among its rows. TCRdb, not the authors, supplied the V and J calls. The sample has 600,000 to 850,000 distinct CDR3 sequences on record, around a sixth of them singletons. The top ten clonotypes cover around 13% of the sample.

The sample was also reused in another study, on T cells expressing NK-cell markers. The other study reports the following: Three sorted T-cell subsets (CD3+CD56+NKG2C+, CD3+CD56+NKG2C- and CD3+CD56-NKG2C+) from 8 or 9 donors had their TCR beta-chain repertoires profiled. Seven of the eight sequenced donors were HCMV-seropositive and one was HCMV-seronegative. In several experiments an anti-gammadeltaTCR antibody was added to restrict sorting to alphabetaTCR-expressing T cells. In roughly 6 donors, the dominant CD3+CD56+NKG2C+ clonotypes were found to rank among the top 10 CD8+ clonotypes and to make up about 1.0-7.5% of CD8+ T cells. Those dominant clonotypes were again the most abundant among CD3+CD56-NKG2C+ cells in a handful of donors, at about 25-65%. Whether the expanded NKG2C-expressing T cell clones were specific for HCMV antigens was left unclear. Randomly selected healthy volunteers, three men and five women, were used as the eight sequenced donors. HCMV-specific IgG was detected in serum with a commercial ELISA kit to determine HCMV serostatus. Bulk peripheral blood T-cell repertoires were additionally sequenced from unsorted PBMC for six donors. MIGEC was used to demultiplex reads and group reads by UMI, and MiTCR was used to assemble and quantify clonotypes. Only TCR cDNA sequences supported by at least two reads were kept to exclude erroneous sequences. Downstream repertoire analysis used the tcR package, and clonotypes were matched across fractions by CDR3 nucleotide sequence plus V segment. VDJmatch was used to annotate antigen specificity against VDJdb, with one amino acid substitution allowed in CDR3.

This TCR was sampled from a woman aged 18-29 years in good health. The sample consisted of PBMCs. The chain is assembled from TRBV15 and TRBJ2-3; TRBD2 is possibly the D segment (6 matching bases). The CDR3 in this case is CATSKSGFSTDTQYF. The sequenced DNA: TGTGCCACCAGCAAGAGCGGGTTTAGCACAGATACGCAGTATTTT.